Following are 4 T cell receptor beta chains from one sample sequenced in a study of T cells after yellow fever vaccination. One entry per CDR3 protein results from TCRdb running MiXCR on the 5' RACE reads. This sample has hundreds of thousands of distinct CDR3 sequences, with approximately 8% found just once. The sample here was CD4+ T cells sorted from PBMCs, taken 5 days after the yellow fever booster vaccination. Receptors originate from a man younger than 35 who received the YFV17D yellow fever vaccine.

The gene calls are TRBV12-3 or TRBV12-4 and TRBJ2-5; 8 positions match TRBD1. The V gene end was trimmed by 6 bases and the J gene end by 1 base; junction bases not matched to a gene: 25. The CDR3 is 21 residues long. CDR3 region: CASSLGIPGTGRRSLQETQYF. CDR3 DNA sequence: TGTGCCAGCAGCCTTGGAATTCCCGGGACAGGTCGCAGATCGCTCCAAGAGACCCAGTACTTC.

The V call is TRBV20-1, the J call TRBJ1-1; possibly TRBD1 for D (6 bases). The CDR3 spans 11 residues. Germline V gene data show CDR1 as DFQATT and CDR2 as SNEGSKA (reference sequence). Trimming stripped 5 bases from V and 7 bases from J, with 11 bases between. The CDR3 loop is CSAFKGVEAFF. The CDR3 DNA reads as TGCAGTGCTTTCAAGGGGGTTGAAGCTTTCTTT.

This clonotype has just a few counts. CDR3 nucleotide sequence: TGTGCCACCCAAACGGCCGCTAGCTCCTACGAGCAGTACGTC. This sequence encodes CATQTAASSYEQYV. This chain connects TRBV6-2 or TRBV6-3 to TRBJ2-7; D not certain. CDR1 is MNHEY, CDR2 SVGEGT, per germline. The CDR3 consists of 14 residues. The germline V and J ends were trimmed by 10 bases and 0 bases, with 16 bases remaining between them.

This clonotype has only a few counts. The chain links TRBV5-4 to TRBJ2-3; 8 bases line up with TRBD2. Looked up from germline, CDR1 is SGHNT and CDR2 is YYREEE (reference sequence). CDR3 length equals 15 residues. Trimming removed 5 bases from V and 4 bases from J; junction bases left unmatched: 9. The CDR3 sequence is CASSSRVSGADTQYF. The CDR3 DNA reads as TGTGCCAGCAGTTCTCGTGTTAGCGGGGCAGATACGCAGTATTTT.